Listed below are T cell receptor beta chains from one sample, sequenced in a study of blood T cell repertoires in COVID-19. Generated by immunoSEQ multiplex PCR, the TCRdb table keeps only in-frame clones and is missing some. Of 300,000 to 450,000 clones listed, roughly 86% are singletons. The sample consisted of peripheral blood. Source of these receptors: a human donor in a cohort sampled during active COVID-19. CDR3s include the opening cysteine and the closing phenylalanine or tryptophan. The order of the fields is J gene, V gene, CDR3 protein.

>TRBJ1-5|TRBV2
CASSEGGARGLTNQPQHF
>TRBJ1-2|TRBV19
CASSIQGGGAYGYTF
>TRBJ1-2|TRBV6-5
CASSLDRSYYGYTF
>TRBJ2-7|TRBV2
CASSGVGRGLEQYF
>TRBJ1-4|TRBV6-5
CASSGGFEKLFF
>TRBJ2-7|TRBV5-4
CASSRKGQSSYEQYF
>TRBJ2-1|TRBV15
CATSTPVGRYNEQFF
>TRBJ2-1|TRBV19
CASSNPRGTPVYHEQFF
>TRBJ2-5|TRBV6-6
CASSPRIGQVLQETQYF
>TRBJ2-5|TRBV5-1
CASSPNPTTPYQETQYF
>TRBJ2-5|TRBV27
CASSKSGQETQYF
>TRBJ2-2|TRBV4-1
CASSQGIASNTGELFF
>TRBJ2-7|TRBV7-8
CASSLGLGLRSYEQYF
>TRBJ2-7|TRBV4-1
CASSLGQGAYEQYF
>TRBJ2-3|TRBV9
CASSGGGSTDTQYF
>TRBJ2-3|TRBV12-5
CASGGSGGTDTQYF
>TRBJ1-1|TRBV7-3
CASSLMTGSTEAFF
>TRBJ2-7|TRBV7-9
CASSSRTGWTYEQYF
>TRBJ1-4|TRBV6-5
CASSHGGSHEKLFF
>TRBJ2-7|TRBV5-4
CASSLGGKYEQYF
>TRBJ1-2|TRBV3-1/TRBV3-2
CASSQESNGYTF
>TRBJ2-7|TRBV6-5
CASSFTSGEQYF
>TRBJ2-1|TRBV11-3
CASSPTTGGRARHEQFF
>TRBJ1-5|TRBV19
CASSIGTFPGGNQPQHF
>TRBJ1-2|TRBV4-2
CASSQEGQTNYGYTF
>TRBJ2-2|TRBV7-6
CASSPRTGVDGELFF
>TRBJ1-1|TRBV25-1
CASSEGLEAFF
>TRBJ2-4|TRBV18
CASSPPSGTGSKNIQYF
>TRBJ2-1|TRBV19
CASSGGANYNEQFF
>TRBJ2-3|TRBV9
CASSPRLAADTQYF
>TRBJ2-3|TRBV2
CASRVRGPTTDTQYF
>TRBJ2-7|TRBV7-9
CASSLSRDRRSYEQYF
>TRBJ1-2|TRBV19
CASSNPIKDSYGYTF
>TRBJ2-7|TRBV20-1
CSASSAWTSGSYEQYF
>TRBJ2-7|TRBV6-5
CASRGTSGDYEQYF
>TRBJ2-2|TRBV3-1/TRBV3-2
CASSPIRTGGELFF
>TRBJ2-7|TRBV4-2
CASSQDEGRPYEQYF
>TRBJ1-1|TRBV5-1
CASSSDQKGAFF
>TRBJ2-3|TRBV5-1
CASSLAGGGDTQYF
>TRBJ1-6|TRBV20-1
CSASDRDGGSPLHF
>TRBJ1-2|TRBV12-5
CASAPTGQGPPNYGYTF
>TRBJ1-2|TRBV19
CASSSAGTDYGYTF
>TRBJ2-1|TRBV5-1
CASMRAGGTGSYNEQFF
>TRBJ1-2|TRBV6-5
CASSRKCYTF
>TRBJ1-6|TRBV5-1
CASSLNTRYSYNSPLHF
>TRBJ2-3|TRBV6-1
CASSDRRLGLVSDTQYF
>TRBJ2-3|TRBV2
CASSEWTGITDTQYF
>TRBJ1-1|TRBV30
CAWSVRAEAFF
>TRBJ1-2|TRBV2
CASIPGRYLANYGYTF
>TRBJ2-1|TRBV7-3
CASSQTSGGNNEQFF
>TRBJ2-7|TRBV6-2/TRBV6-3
CASSSQAGGPLSYEQYF
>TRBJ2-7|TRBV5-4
CASSSPIGGSYEQYF
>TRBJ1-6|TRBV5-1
CASSLGPGSYNSPLHF